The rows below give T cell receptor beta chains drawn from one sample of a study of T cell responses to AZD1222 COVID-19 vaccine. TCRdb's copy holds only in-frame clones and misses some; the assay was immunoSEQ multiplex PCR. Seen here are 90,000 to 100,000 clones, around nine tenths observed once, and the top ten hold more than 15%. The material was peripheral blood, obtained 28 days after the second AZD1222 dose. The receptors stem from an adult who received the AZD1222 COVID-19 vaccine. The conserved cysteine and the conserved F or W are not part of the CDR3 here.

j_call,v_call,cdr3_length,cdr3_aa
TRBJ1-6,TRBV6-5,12,ASTETGLGSPLH
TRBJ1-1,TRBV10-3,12,AIRPEGRDTEAF
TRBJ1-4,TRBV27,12,ASSLLRGSEKLF
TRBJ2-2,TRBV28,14,ASSFIAGDGSGELF
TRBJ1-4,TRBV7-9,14,ASSPLMQGSNEKLF
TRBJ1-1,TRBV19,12,ATSLQGADTEAF
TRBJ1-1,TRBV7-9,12,ASSLRQMNTEAF
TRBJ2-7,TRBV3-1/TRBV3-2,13,ASSRPRTASYEQY
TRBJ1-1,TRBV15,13,ATSRDFTKNTEAF
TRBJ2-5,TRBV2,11,ASSEDSQETQY
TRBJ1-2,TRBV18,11,ASSPPSGDGYT
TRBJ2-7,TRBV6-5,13,ASSYFRREAHEQY
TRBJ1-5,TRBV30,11,AWSRALDQPQH
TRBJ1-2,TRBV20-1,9,SAGVVYGYT
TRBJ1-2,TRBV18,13,ASSPDYGQSYGYT
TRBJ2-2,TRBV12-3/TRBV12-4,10,ASKFDTGELF
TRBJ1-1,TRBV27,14,ASSFTGRGDSTEAF
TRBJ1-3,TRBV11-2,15,ASSGGALHSSGNTIY
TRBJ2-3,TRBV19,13,ASRLTSGSTDTQY
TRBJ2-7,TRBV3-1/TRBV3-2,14,ASSQVGGRFSYEQY
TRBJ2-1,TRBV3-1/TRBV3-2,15,ASSQGLGQGRSNEQF
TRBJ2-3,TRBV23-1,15,ASSQPYRGQGTDTQY